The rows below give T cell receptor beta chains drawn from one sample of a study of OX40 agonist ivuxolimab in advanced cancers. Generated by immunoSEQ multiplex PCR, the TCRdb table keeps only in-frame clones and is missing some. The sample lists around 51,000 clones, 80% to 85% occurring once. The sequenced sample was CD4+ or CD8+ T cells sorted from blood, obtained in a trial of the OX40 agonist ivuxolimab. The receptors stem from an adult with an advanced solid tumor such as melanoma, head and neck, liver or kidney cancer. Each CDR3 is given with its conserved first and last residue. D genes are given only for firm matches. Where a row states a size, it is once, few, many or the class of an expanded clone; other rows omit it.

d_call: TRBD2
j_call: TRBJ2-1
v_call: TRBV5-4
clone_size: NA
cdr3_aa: CASSRRSGGSYNEQFF
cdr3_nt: TGTGCCAGCAGCCGGAGAAGCGGGGGGTCCTACAATGAGCAGTTCTTC

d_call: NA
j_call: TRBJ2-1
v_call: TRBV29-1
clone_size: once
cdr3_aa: CSGTAYNEQFF
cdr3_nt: TGCAGCGGAACAGCTTACAATGAGCAGTTCTTC

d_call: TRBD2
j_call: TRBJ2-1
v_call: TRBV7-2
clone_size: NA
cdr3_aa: CASSLAASGGANEQFF
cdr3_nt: TGTGCCAGCAGCCTAGCCGCTAGCGGGGGGGCTAATGAGCAGTTCTTC

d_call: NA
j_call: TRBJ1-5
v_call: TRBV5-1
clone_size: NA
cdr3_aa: CASSVDGNSNQPQHF
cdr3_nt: TGCGCCAGCAGCGTGGACGGGAATAGCAATCAGCCCCAGCATTTT

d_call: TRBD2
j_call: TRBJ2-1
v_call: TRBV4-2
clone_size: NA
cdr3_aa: CASSLRTSGSYNEQFF
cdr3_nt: TGTGCCAGCAGCCTTCGGACTAGCGGCTCCTACAATGAGCAGTTCTTC

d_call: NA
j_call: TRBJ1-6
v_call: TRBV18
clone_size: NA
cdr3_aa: CASSPTGANYNSPLHF
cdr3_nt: TGTGCCAGCTCACCGACGGGCGCCAACTATAATTCACCCCTCCACTTT

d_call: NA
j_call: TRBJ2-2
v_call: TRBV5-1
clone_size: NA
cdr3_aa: CASNPTGPTGELFF
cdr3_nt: TGCGCCAGCAACCCCACAGGTCCCACCGGGGAGCTGTTTTTT

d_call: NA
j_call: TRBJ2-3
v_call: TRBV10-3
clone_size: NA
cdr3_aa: CAISGRGFSTDTQYF
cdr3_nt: TGTGCCATCAGTGGGAGGGGATTCTCCACAGATACGCAGTATTTT

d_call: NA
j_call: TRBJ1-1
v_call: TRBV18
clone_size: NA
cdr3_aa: CASSPRVTGNTEAFF
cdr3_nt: TGTGCCAGCTCACCGAGGGTGACAGGGAACACTGAAGCTTTCTTT

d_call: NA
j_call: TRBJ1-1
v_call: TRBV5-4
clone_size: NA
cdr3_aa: CASRRQMNTEAFF
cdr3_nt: TGTGCCAGCAGACGACAGATGAACACTGAAGCTTTCTTT

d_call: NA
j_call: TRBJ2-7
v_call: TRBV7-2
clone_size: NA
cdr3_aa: CASSLGGGPYEQYF
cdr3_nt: TGTGCCAGCAGCTTAGGGGGAGGTCCCTACGAGCAGTACTTC

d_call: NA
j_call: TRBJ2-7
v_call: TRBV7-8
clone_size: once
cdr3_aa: CASSFALGQPNSYEQYF
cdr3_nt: TGTGCCAGCAGCTTCGCCCTAGGGCAACCGAACTCCTACGAGCAGTACTTC

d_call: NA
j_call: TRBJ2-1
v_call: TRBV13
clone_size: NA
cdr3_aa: CASSLVAGREQFF
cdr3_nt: TGTGCCAGCAGCTTAGTCGCAGGGCGTGAGCAGTTCTTC

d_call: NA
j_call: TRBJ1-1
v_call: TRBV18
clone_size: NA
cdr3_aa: CASSPLQMNTEAFF
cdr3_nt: TGTGCCAGCTCACCACTCCAAATGAACACTGAAGCTTTCTTT

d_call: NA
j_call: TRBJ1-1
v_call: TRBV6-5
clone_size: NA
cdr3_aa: CASTQPGMNTEAFF
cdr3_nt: TGTGCCAGCACCCAACCGGGGATGAACACTGAAGCTTTCTTT

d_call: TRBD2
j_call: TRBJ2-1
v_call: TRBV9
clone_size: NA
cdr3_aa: CASSELAGDYNEQFF
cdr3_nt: TGTGCCAGCAGCGAACTAGCGGGGGACTACAATGAGCAGTTCTTC

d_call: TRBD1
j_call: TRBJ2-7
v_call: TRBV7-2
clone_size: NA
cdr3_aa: CASGRTGTGSYEQYF
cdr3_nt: TGTGCCAGCGGAAGGACCGGGACAGGTTCCTACGAGCAGTACTTC

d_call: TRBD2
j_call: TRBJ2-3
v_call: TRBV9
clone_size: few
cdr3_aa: CASSVGAGGRTDTQYF
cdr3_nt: TGTGCCAGCAGCGTAGGAGCGGGGGGCCGCACAGATACGCAGTATTTT

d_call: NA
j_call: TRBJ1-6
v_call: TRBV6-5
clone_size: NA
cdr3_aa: CASRSSQGSNSPLHF
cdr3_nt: TGTGCCAGCAGATCCTCACAGGGATCGAATTCACCCCTCCACTTT

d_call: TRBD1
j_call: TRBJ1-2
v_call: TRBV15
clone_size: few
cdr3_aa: CATSREGTGSYGYTF
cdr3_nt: TGTGCCACCAGCAGAGAGGGGACAGGTTCTTATGGCTACACCTTC

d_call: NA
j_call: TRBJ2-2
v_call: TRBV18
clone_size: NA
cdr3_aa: CASSPGGLNTGELFF
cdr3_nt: TGTGCCAGCTCACCGGGGGGTCTGAACACCGGGGAGCTGTTTTTT

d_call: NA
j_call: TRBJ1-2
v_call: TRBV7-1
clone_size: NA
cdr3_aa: CASSLSSPANYTF
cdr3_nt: TGTGCCAGCAGCTTAAGCTCCCCCGCCAACTACACCTTC

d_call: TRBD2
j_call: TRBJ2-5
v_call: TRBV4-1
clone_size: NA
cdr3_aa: CASSSGLAGGETQYF
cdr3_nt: TGCGCCAGCAGCTCGGGACTAGCGGGGGGGGAGACCCAGTACTTC

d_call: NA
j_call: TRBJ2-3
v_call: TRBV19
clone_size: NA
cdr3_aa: CASSMGGDTQYF
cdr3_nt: TGTGCCAGTAGTATGGGAGGAGATACGCAGTATTTT

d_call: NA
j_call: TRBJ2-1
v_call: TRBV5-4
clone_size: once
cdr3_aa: CASSLAAGAGEQFF
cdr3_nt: TGTGCCAGCAGCTTGGCGGCGGGGGCCGGTGAGCAGTTCTTC

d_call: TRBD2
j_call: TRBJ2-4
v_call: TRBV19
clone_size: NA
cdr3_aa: CASSRGTSGGVTIQYF
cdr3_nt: TGTGCCAGTAGTAGAGGGACTAGCGGGGGGGTGACCATTCAGTACTTC

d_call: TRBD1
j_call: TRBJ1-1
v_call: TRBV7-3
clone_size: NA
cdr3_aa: CASSLTGGKDTEAFF
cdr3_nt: TGTGCCAGCAGCCTAACAGGGGGCAAGGACACTGAAGCTTTCTTT

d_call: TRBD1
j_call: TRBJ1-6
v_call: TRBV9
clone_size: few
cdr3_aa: CASREGGANSPLHF
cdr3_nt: TGTGCCAGCCGCGAAGGGGGCGCGAATTCACCCCTCCACTTT

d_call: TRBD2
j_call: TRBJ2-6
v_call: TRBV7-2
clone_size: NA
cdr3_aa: CASSLDGGAISGANVLTF
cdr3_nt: TGTGCCAGCAGCTTGGACGGGGGGGCCATCTCTGGGGCCAACGTCCTGACTTTC

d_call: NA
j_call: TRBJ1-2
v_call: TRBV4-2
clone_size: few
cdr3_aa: CASRTNPRDHYGYTF
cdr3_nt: TGTGCCAGCAGAACGAACCCGAGGGACCACTATGGCTACACCTTC

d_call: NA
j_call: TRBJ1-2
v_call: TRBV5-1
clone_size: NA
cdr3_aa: CASSLVRGLTLTNYGYTF
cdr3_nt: TGCGCCAGCAGCTTGGTAAGGGGTCTCACTCTTACTAACTATGGCTACACCTTC

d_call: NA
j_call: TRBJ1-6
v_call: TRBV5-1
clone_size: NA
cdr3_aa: CASTPGDNSPLHF
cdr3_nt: TGCGCCAGCACCCCCGGGGACAATTCACCCCTCCACTTT

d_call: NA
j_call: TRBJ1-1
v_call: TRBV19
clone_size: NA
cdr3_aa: CASTPTNQGGRAFF
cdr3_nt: TGTGCCAGTACCCCAACAAACCAAGGAGGACGGGCCTTCTTT

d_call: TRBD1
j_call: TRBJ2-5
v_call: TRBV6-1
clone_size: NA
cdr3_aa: CASSEQGASSETQYF
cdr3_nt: TGTGCCAGCAGTGAGCAGGGGGCTAGTTCAGAGACCCAGTACTTC

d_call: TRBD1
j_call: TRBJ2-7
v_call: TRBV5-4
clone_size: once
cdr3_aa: CASSFDRAYEQYF
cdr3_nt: TGTGCCAGCAGCTTCGACAGGGCCTACGAGCAGTACTTC

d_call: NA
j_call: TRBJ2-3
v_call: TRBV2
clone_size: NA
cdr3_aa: CASSKVGSTDTQYF
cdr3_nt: TGTGCCAGCAGCAAGGTCGGGAGCACAGATACGCAGTATTTT

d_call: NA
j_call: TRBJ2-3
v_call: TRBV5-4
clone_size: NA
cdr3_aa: CASSSEVGGAGTDTQYF
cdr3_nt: TGTGCCAGCAGCTCGGAGGTTGGGGGGGCTGGCACAGATACGCAGTATTTT

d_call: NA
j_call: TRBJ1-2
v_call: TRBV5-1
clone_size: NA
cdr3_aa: CASSLGTGNYGYTF
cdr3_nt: TGCGCCAGCAGCTTAGGGACGGGGAACTATGGCTACACCTTC

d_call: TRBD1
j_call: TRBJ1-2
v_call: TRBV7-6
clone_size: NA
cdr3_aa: CASSPGGQGAWGYTF
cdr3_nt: TGTGCCAGCAGCCCAGGGGGACAGGGGGCATGGGGCTACACCTTC